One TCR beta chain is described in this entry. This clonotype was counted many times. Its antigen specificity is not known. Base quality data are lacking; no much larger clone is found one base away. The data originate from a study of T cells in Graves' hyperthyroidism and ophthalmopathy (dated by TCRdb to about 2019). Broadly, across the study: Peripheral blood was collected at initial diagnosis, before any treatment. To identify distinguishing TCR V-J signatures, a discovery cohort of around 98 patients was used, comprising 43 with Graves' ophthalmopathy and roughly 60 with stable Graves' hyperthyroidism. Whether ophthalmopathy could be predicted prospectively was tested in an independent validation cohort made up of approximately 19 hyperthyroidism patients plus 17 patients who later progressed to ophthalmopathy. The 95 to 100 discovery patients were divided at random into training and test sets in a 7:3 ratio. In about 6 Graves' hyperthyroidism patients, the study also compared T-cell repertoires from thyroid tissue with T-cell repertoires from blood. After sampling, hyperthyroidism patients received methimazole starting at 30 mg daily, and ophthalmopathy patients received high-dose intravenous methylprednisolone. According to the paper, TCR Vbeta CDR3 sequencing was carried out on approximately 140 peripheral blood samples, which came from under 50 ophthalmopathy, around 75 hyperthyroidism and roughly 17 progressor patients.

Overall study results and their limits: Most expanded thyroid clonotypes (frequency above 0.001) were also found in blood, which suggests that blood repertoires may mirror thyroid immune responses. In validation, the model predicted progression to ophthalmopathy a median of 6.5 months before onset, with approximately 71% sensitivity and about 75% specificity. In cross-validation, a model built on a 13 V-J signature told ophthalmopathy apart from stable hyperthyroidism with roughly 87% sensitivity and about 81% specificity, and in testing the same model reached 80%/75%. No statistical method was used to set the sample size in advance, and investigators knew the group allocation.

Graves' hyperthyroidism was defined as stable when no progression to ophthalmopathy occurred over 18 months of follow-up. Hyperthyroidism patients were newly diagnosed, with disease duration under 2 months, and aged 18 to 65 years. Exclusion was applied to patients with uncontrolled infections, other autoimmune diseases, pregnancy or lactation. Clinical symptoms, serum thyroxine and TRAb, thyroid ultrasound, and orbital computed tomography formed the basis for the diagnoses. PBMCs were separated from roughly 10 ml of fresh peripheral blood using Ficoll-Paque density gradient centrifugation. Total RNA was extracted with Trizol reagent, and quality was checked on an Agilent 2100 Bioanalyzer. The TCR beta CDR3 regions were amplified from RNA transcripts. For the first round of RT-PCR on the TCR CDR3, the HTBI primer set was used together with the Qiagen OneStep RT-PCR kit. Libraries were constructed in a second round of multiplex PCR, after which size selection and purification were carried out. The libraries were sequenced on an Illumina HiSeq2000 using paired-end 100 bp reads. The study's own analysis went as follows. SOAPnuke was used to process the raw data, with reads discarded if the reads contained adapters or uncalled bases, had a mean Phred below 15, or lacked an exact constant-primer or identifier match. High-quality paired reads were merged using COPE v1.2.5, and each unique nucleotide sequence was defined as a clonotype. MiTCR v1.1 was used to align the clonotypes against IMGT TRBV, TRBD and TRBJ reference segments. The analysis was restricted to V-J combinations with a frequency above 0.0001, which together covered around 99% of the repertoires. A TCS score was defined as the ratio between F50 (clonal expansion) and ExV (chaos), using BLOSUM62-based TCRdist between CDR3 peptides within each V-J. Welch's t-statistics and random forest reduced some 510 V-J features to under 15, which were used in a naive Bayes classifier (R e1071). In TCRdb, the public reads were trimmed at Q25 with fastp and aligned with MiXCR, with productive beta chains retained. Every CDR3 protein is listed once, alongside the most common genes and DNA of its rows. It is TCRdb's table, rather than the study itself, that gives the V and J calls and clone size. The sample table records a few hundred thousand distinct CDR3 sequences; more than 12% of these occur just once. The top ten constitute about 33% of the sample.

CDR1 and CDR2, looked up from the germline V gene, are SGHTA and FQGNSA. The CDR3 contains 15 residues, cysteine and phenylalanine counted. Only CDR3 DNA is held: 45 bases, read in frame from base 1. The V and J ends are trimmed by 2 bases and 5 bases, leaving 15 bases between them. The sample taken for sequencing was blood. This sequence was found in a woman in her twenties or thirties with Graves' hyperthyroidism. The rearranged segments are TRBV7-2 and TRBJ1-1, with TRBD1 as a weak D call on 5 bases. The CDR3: CASSLQEGASTEAFF. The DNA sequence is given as TGTGCCAGCAGCTTACAAGAAGGGGCGAGTACTGAAGCTTTCTTT.